Here is one T cell receptor (beta chain) with its context. No antigen is known for it. According to the study, TCR beta libraries were built with iRepertoire HTBI primers and CDR3-region Arm-PCR. MiXCR was run by TCRdb on the multiplex PCR reads, yielding one entry per CDR3 protein. The sample carries a few hundred thousand distinct CDR3 sequences, roughly 20% recorded once. The data originate from a study of regulatory T cells in long-lasting Graves disease. Background on the study: More than 5 years of antithyroid drugs with positive TSH receptor antibodies defined persistent Graves' disease. Findings and limits, study-wide: Persistent disease favored TRBV28, TRBJ1-2 and TRBJ2-5.

Germline CDR1 MNHEY, CDR2 SVGEGT. This CDR3 has 15 residues. Trimming pared 3 bases from V and 4 bases from J, leaving 16 bases between. Time point in this sample: persistent/refractory GD, antithyroid drugs over 5 years with positive TRAb. PBMC-extracted RNA yielded the TCR library. The clonotype comes from a woman aged 40 to 50 with Graves disease. The sequencing here drew on peripheral blood mononuclear cells (PBMCs), taken when the disease was refractory, from a patient treated with antithyroid drugs. The V call is TRBV6-2 or TRBV6-3, the J call TRBJ2-7, with D possibly TRBD1 on 5 matching bases. CDR3 sequence (DNA): TGTGCCAGCAGTTATTCCTTCGAGGACACGTACGAGCAGTACTTC. It is translated as CASSYSFEDTYEQYF.